Each of the 27 T cell receptor beta chains below was sequenced from the same sample in a study of cytomegalovirus exposure and HLA in healthy donors listed by TCRdb under 2017. The method was the immunoSEQ multiplex PCR assay. For the multiplex PCR, a mixture combining 60 forward primers for TCR Vbeta segments and 13 reverse primers for TCR Jbeta segments was used. This immuneACCESS table, as held by TCRdb, lists in-frame sequences with V and J called but not all clones. Of the missing ones, under half trace to an unresolved V gene in checked studies; the others have no known cause. For this sample the table gives around 140,000 clones, of which roughly four fifths were detected only once. 1.8% of the sample rests with the top ten. The specimen sequenced was PBMCs. These receptor sequences come from a female donor in good health and CMV-seropositive.

The rearrangement uses TRBV5-1 and TRBJ1-1, with a tentative D call TRBD1 (6 bases). Germline CDR1 and CDR2: SGHRS and YFSETQ. Trimming left V 4 bases short and J 3 bases short, with 13 bases between. This CDR3 has 14 amino acids. Here the CDR3 reads CASSPWTADTEAFF. As DNA, the CDR3 is TGCGCCAGCAGCCCCTGGACAGCCGACACTGAAGCTTTCTTT.

The chain links TRBV6-1 to TRBJ2-3; 11 bases fit TRBD2. The ends lost 5 bases at V and 3 bases at J; junction bases unmatched: 4. This CDR3 has 15 residues. Germline V gives CDR1 MNHNS, CDR2 SASEGT. CDR3 loop: CASSPLAGDTDTQYF. The CDR3 bases are TGTGCCAGCAGTCCACTAGCGGGAGATACAGATACGCAGTATTTT.

The V and J genes are TRBV28 and TRBJ1-6; D call uncertain. The ends were cut back, 2 bases at V and 6 bases at J, with 14 bases in the middle. Looked up from germline, CDR1 is MDHEN and CDR2 is SYDVKM. CDR3 length: 16 amino acids. The CDR3 bases are TGTGCCAGCAGTTTAGTTGGGCCCCAGACTAATTCACCCCTCCACTTT. Translated, it gives CASSLVGPQTNSPLHF.

This chain joins TRBV6-6 and TRBJ2-5; 8 bases map to TRBD2. V lost 7 bases and J lost 5; bases outside the gene matches: 9. The CDR3 is made up of 14 amino acids. Germline lookup yields CDR1 MNHNY and CDR2 SVGAGI (reference sequence). The CDR3 here is CASTGLASGETQYF. The DNA for the CDR3 is TGTGCCAGCACCGGACTAGCCTCGGGGGAGACCCAGTACTTC.

The V gene is TRBV27, the J gene TRBJ2-3; 10 nucleotides match TRBD2. The V and J ends lost 5 bases and 4 bases, in that order; junction bases with no gene match: 9. Germline CDR1 is MNHEY and CDR2 is SMNVEV (reference sequence). The CDR3 length is 16 residues. CDR3 in DNA: TGTGCCAGCAGTCTCTCTAGCGGGAGTTTACCAGATACGCAGTATTTT. Translated: CASSLSSGSLPDTQYF.

This chain uses TRBV2 with TRBJ1-3; D remains ambiguous. The germline V and J ends were trimmed by 6 bases and 8 bases, with 14 bases remaining between them. Germline CDR1 reads SNHLY; CDR2 reads FYNNEI. The CDR3 length is 13 residues. In nucleotides, the CDR3 is TGTGCCAGCAGAGGCAGTAGCGGACACACCATATATTTT. Amino acids: CASRGSSGHTIYF.

V gene TRBV10-3 combines with J gene TRBJ2-1; tentative D call: TRBD2 (6 bases). Germline CDR1 ENHRY, CDR2 SYGVKD. The CDR3 has 15 amino acids. Trimming took 3 bases from V and 3 from J, leaving 12 bases between them. CDR3 protein: CAISDGAGNYNEQFF. The CDR3 region has the DNA TGTGCCATCAGTGACGGGGCGGGAAACTACAATGAGCAGTTCTTC.

This clone was recorded once. This sequence joins TRBV6-5 and TRBJ1-6, with D possibly TRBD1 on 5 matching bases. Germline CDR1 and CDR2: MNHEY and SVGAGI. The V end was cut by 7 bases, the J end by 4 bases, with 11 bases between. The CDR3 runs 14 residues. This chain's CDR3 is CASKKGPYNSPLHF. The DNA for the CDR3 is TGTGCCAGCAAAAAGGGGCCTTATAATTCACCCCTCCACTTT.

The chain employs TRBV4-2 and TRBJ1-5; 10 bases are shared with TRBD1. The CDR3 consists of 18 residues. The V gene end was trimmed by 2 bases and the J gene end by 7 bases; junction bases not matched to a gene: 14. The germline V gene encodes CDR1 LGHNA and CDR2 YNFKEQ. In nucleotides, the CDR3 is TGTGCCAGCAGCCAAACCCGGGACAGGGGTGGGAGCCGGCAGCCCCAGCATTTT. Its translation is CASSQTRDRGGSRQPQHF.

This sequence joins TRBV19 and TRBJ1-2; possibly TRBD1 for D (5 bases). CDR3 length: 14 residues. V was pared by 5 bases and J by 4 bases, with 14 bases between. Germline CDR1 reads LNHDA; CDR2 reads SQIVND (reference sequence). CDR3 region: CASSLDRDSYGYTF. The CDR3 DNA is TGTGCCAGTAGTCTCGACCGGGACTCCTATGGCTACACCTTC.

The chain links TRBV18 to TRBJ2-7, with 7 bases that match TRBD1. The germline V gene encodes CDR1 KGHSH and CDR2 LQKENI. This CDR3 spans 16 amino acids. Trimming cost V 0 bases and J 8 bases; bases outside gene matches: 13. The CDR3 DNA follows: TGTGCCAGCTCACCACCGGTACAGGGGCCCCTACGTAAGCAGTACTTC. This translates into CASSPPVQGPLRKQYF.

Remarks on this clone: The junction shows a germline mismatch at one end, possibly a read error. The rearrangement uses TRBV10-3 and TRBJ2-2; TRBD1 agrees at 9 bases. CDR3 length: 13 amino acids. The germline gives CDR1 ENHRY, CDR2 SYGVKD. CDR3 amino acids: CATTGTGTEELFF. The CDR3 nucleotides are TGTGCCACCACCGGGACAGGGACCGAGGAGCTGTTTTTT.

V is TRBV6-1 and J is TRBJ2-3; TRBD2 agrees at 10 bases. This CDR3 spans 16 amino acids. Per germline, CDR1 MNHNS and CDR2 SASEGT. Trimming removed 4 bases from V and 0 bases from J; junction bases left unmatched: 4. The CDR3 sequence: CASSVAAGGSTDTQYF. CDR3 nucleotides: TGTGCCAGCAGTGTAGCAGCGGGGGGGAGCACAGATACGCAGTATTTT.

This chain connects TRBV7-2 to TRBJ2-2, with D possibly matching TRBD1 (5 bases). The CDR3 length is 15 residues. The V gene lost 1 base and the J gene lost 6 bases, with 12 bases spanning the gap. Germline V gives CDR1 SGHTA, CDR2 FQGNSA. The DNA for the CDR3 is TGTGCCAGCAGCTTAGTCAGGGCAGGGTCCGGGGAGCTGTTTTTT. Its translation is CASSLVRAGSGELFF.

The genes are TRBV9 and TRBJ2-1; D perhaps matches TRBD2 (6 bases). Germline-derived CDR1 and CDR2 are SGDLS and YYNGEE. This CDR3 is built from 15 residues. Trimming stripped 5 bases from V and 5 bases from J, with 17 bases between. The CDR3 DNA follows: TGTGCCAGCAGAGTCCGGCTAGCGTATGACAATGAGCAGTTCTTC. As protein: CASRVRLAYDNEQFF.

With regard to this clone: Other DNA sequences of this sample code for an identical CDR3. The chain is built from TRBV30 and TRBJ2-2; tentatively, D is TRBD1 (5 bases). CDR1 GTSNPN and CDR2 SVGIG come from the germline V gene (reference sequence). The CDR3 length is 17 residues. V dropped 3 bases and J dropped 5 bases, with 22 bases sitting between them. In nucleotides, the CDR3 is TGTGCCTGGAGCCTATTTGGACACACGCTAGGGACCGGGGAGCTGTTTTTT. Amino acid sequence: CAWSLFGHTLGTGELFF.

The CDR3, as DNA: TGTGCCTGGAGTGTGGTGAGACTAGCGGTCACAGATACGCAGTATTTT. Residues: CAWSVVRLAVTDTQYF. The chain couples TRBV30 to TRBJ2-3; 9 bases map to TRBD2. The CDR3 has 16 amino acids. J gave up 2 bases and V 0 bases, and 6 bases lay outside the gene matches. CDR1 GTSNPN and CDR2 SVGIG come from the germline V gene (reference sequence).

This rearrangement joins TRBV6-1 to TRBJ2-7; the D gene is possibly TRBD2 (5 bases). Germline values: CDR1 MNHNS, CDR2 SASEGT. The CDR3 extends over 11 amino acids. Deletions cut 11 bases from V and 4 bases from J, with 12 bases between. The CDR3 sequence: CAQGSGYEQYF. The CDR3 DNA sequence: TGTGCCCAAGGATCGGGGTACGAGCAGTACTTC.

Turning to this clone: This CDR3 is also generated by other DNA sequences in the sample. The V and J genes are TRBV7-2 and TRBJ1-2; maybe TRBD1 (6 bases). Trimming removed 5 bases from V and 2 bases from J, with 12 bases in between. This CDR3 is built from 14 residues. Germline-derived CDR1 and CDR2 are SGHTA and FQGNSA. The CDR3 spells CASSADRTNYGYTF. CDR3 DNA sequence: TGTGCCAGCAGCGCGGACAGAACCAACTATGGCTACACCTTC.

This chain links TRBV7-3 with TRBJ2-1, with D unresolved. V lost 2 bases, J lost 0 bases, and 8 bases lay in between. The CDR3 length is 15 residues. In germline, CDR1 is SGHTA, CDR2 FQGTGA. The CDR3 nucleotides are TGTGCCAGCAGCTTAGCGGTTAGCTCCTACAATGAGCAGTTCTTC. Translation gives CASSLAVSSYNEQFF.

The CDR3: CASTRTRGPQETQYF. The CDR3, as DNA: TGCGCCAGCACACGAACACGAGGGCCCCAGGAGACCCAGTACTTC. The chain employs TRBV5-1 and TRBJ2-5; D is perhaps TRBD2 (5 bases). The V gene's germline CDR1 is SGHRS and CDR2 YFSETQ. This CDR3 is 15 amino acids long. Trimming took 6 bases from V and 5 from J, leaving 20 bases between them.

The chain is built from TRBV29-1 and TRBJ2-3, with 8 bases lining up with TRBD2. The CDR3 has 15 residues. In germline, CDR1 is SQVTM, CDR2 ANQGSEA. J gave up 4 bases and V 0 bases, and 6 bases lay outside the gene matches. In DNA, the CDR3 is TGCAGCGTTGAAGATTGGAACGGGGGGGCAGATACGCAGTATTTT. Translation gives CSVEDWNGGADTQYF.

The chain uses TRBV11-2 and TRBJ1-2; 8 nucleotides align to TRBD1. With 4 bases clipped from V and 2 bases from J, the junction kept 9 bases outside the gene matches. Germline loops: CDR1 SGHAT, CDR2 FQNNGV. The CDR3 length is 16 residues. The DNA of the CDR3 is TGTGCCAGCAGCTCCCTCGGACAGGGCAGAAACTATGGCTACACCTTC. Protein sequence: CASSSLGQGRNYGYTF.

The chain joins TRBV28 to TRBJ2-7; D might be TRBD1 (5 bases). In germline, CDR1 is MDHEN, CDR2 SYDVKM. This CDR3 is 14 amino acids long. V was shortened by 2 bases and J by 2 bases, with 10 bases between the two germline ends. CDR3 loop: CASSLETETYEQYF. The CDR3 DNA follows: TGTGCCAGCAGTTTAGAGACAGAAACCTACGAGCAGTACTTC.

V and J are TRBV5-5 and TRBJ1-3; tentatively, D is TRBD1 (6 bases). Per the germline V gene, CDR1 is SGHKS and CDR2 is YYEKEE (reference sequence). The CDR3 is 15 amino acids. V was pared by 1 base and J by 4 bases, with 12 bases between. The CDR3 DNA reads as TGTGCCAGCAGCTTGCTGGGGGGGGGCGGAAACACCATATATTTT. Protein sequence: CASSLLGGGGNTIYF.

The J gene is TRBJ2-5, the V gene TRBV5-4, with 9 bases matching TRBD1. This CDR3 contains 16 residues. The junction had 12 bases not matched to a gene; V was cut back by 4 bases and J by 5 bases. The germline CDR1 and CDR2 sequences are SGHNT and YYREEE (reference sequence). The CDR3 loop is CASSLNSGTGMETQYF. The CDR3 region has the DNA TGTGCCAGCAGCCTGAATTCCGGGACAGGGATGGAGACCCAGTACTTC.

The chain combines TRBV28 with TRBJ2-1; 10 nucleotides align to TRBD2. The V gene's germline CDR1 is MDHEN and CDR2 SYDVKM. The CDR3 covers 16 residues. After removal of 5 bases from V and 8 bases from J, the junction contained 12 bases not matched to a gene. This CDR3 reads CASSRVLAGDGYEQFF. The CDR3 region has the DNA TGTGCCAGCAGTCGGGTCCTAGCGGGGGATGGCTATGAGCAGTTCTTC.